The 24 T cell receptor beta chains reported below all come from one sample, sequenced in a study of shared clonotypes between healthy human individuals. Using immunoSEQ multiplex PCR, the repertoire was profiled, and TCRdb retains in-frame clones only, with some absent. The table records around 550,000 clones, approximately 95% of them present only once. The naive CD8 population came from CD45RO-negative cells selected for CCR7, without terminally differentiated effector memory CD45RA+ cells. Material: naive CD8+ T cells sorted from blood. All receptors come from a woman between 25 and 40 years old in good health.

The chain is built from TRBV19 and TRBJ2-5; 8 bases are shared with TRBD2. Gene TRBJ2-7 matches the end of the DNA better, so the J call may be wrong. Germline V gene sequence: CDR1 LNHDA, CDR2 SQIVND (reference sequence). There are 13 residues in the CDR3. This chain's CDR3 is CASSPREAYEQYF. The CDR3 coding sequence is TGTGCCAGTAGCCCGCGGGAGGCTTACGAGCAGTACTTC.

This clone was observed a few times. The V gene is TRBV6-1, the J gene TRBJ1-2; TRBD1 agrees at 7 bases. Germline V gene sequence: CDR1 MNHNS, CDR2 SASEGT. There are 12 residues in the CDR3. Trimming took 7 bases from V and 5 from J; bases not matched to a gene: 4. CDR3 residues: CASTGQAYGYTF. The DNA for the CDR3 is TGTGCCAGCACCGGACAGGCGTATGGCTACACCTTC.

The chain has TRBV7-2 and TRBJ2-1, with unresolved D. V lost 5 bases, J lost 4 bases, and 15 bases lay in between. In germline, CDR1 is SGHTA, CDR2 FQGNSA. The CDR3 consists of 15 residues. The DNA for the CDR3 is TGTGCCAGCAGCCATTCCGGACCCTTTTACAATGAGCAGTTCTTC. It encodes CASSHSGPFYNEQFF.

The V gene is TRBV2, the J gene TRBJ2-7, with D perhaps assigned TRBD1 or TRBD2 (5 bases each). The length of the CDR3 is 14 residues. V shed 9 bases and J shed 1 base, with 16 bases lying between them. The germline gives CDR1 SNHLY, CDR2 FYNNEI. For the CDR3, the DNA is TGTGCCAGTAGAGAACGGGGACCATCCTACGAGCAGTACTTC. It codes for CASRERGPSYEQYF.

The chain combines TRBV15 with TRBJ2-5, with a possible D match to TRBD2 (6 bases). V was clipped by 0 bases and J by 2 bases, with 10 bases between them. CDR1 and CDR2 (germline): LNHNV, YYDKDF (reference sequence). The CDR3 runs to 15 residues. The CDR3 region has the DNA TGTGCCACCAGCAGAGACGGGGGAGGACAAGAGACCCAGTACTTC. Translating it yields CATSRDGGGQETQYF.

The rearrangement links TRBV9 to TRBJ1-1; no clear D. The V end was cut by 5 bases, the J end by 0 bases, with 17 bases between. The CDR3 has 16 residues. Germline lookup yields CDR1 SGDLS and CDR2 YYNGEE. CDR3 loop: CASSPYAGGLNTEAFF. For the CDR3, the DNA is TGTGCCAGCAGTCCCTACGCCGGCGGCTTGAACACTGAAGCTTTCTTT. Combining the CDR3 with reference TRBV9 and TRBJ1-1 gives the whole variable domain DSGVTQTPKHLITATGQRVTLRCSPRSGDLSVYWYQQSLDQGLQFLIQYYNGEERAKGNILERFSAQQFPDLHSELNLSSLELGDSALYFCASSPYAGGLNTEAFFGQGTRLTVV.

The CDR3 region is CASSLVTPDKAENQPQHF. Here the CDR3 DNA reads TGTGCCAGCAGCTTAGTTACGCCGGACAAGGCCGAAAATCAGCCCCAGCATTTT. The chain links TRBV7-9 to TRBJ1-5, with D perhaps matching TRBD1 (5 bases). Germline V gene sequence: CDR1 SEHNR, CDR2 FQNEAQ (reference sequence). V shed 1 base and J shed 4 bases, with 20 bases lying between them. The CDR3 sequence is 18 residues long.

V is TRBV5-6 and J is TRBJ2-3; tentative D call: TRBD2 (5 bases). Germline V lookup: CDR1 SGHDT, CDR2 YYEEEE. Trimming cost V 6 bases and J 5 bases, with 28 bases left between them. CDR3 length equals 18 residues. For the CDR3, the DNA is TGTGCCAGCAACCATCTGTCGTCACCGACTACCCGCGAAGATACGCAGTATTTT. It codes for CASNHLSSPTTREDTQYF.

The chain employs TRBV7-9 and TRBJ2-3, with TRBD2 identical over 7 bases. CDR3 length: 15 residues. Trimming removed 5 bases from V and 4 bases from J; junction bases left unmatched: 9. The germline CDR1 and CDR2 sequences are SEHNR and FQNEAQ (reference sequence). CDR3: CASSSGAGLPDTQYF. The DNA of the CDR3 is TGTGCCAGCAGCAGCGGGGCAGGGCTTCCAGATACGCAGTATTTT.

This chain connects TRBV7-2 to TRBJ1-5, with TRBD1 matching 7 bases. Germline V lookup: CDR1 SGHTA, CDR2 FQGNSA. The CDR3 has 15 residues. V dropped 5 bases and J dropped 6; count of bases not matched to a gene: 10. CDR3 DNA: TGTGCCAGCAGCCCTACACACAGGGGACGTCAGCCCCAGCATTTT. Translated, it gives CASSPTHRGRQPQHF.

The chain joins TRBV29-1 to TRBJ2-7; D uncertain. This CDR3 contains 13 residues. Germline V gene lookup returns CDR1 SQVTM and CDR2 ANQGSEA. Deletions cut 5 bases from V and 5 bases from J, with 16 bases between. CDR3 protein: CSVTEVVTHEQYF. CDR3 DNA sequence: TGCAGCGTTACCGAGGTCGTAACCCACGAGCAGTACTTC.

The rearrangement uses TRBV5-1 and TRBJ2-7; TRBD1 might be the D (6 bases). The length of the CDR3 is 16 residues. The germline V gene has CDR1 SGHRS and CDR2 YFSETQ. Trimming took 0 bases from V and 1 from J, leaving 14 bases between them. CDR3 residues: CASSLGQGRNSYEQYF. CDR3 coding DNA: TGCGCCAGCAGCTTGGGTCAGGGGCGGAATTCCTACGAGCAGTACTTC.

This clone has more than one count but fewer than ten. The rearrangement links TRBV5-5 to TRBJ2-7; 10 bases align to TRBD2. Germline assignment: CDR1 SGHKS and CDR2 YYEKEE (reference sequence). The CDR3 length is 15 residues. Losses at the gene ends were 3 bases for V and 1 base for J; bases not matched to a gene: 4. Written as DNA, the CDR3 is TGTGCCAGCAGCTCGGGACTAGCGAATTCCTACGAGCAGTACTTC. Its translation is CASSSGLANSYEQYF.

Worth noting for this clone: The same CDR3 arises from other DNA sequences in this sample as well. The chain uses TRBV5-1 and TRBJ2-7, with D maybe TRBD2 (5 bases). The CDR3 consists of 15 residues. Between the trimmed V and J ends, which lost 4 bases and 5 bases, there was a span of 19 bases. The germline CDR1 and CDR2 sequences are SGHRS and YFSETQ. This chain's CDR3 is CASSPKDVLGDEQYF. The CDR3 region has the DNA TGCGCCAGCAGCCCGAAGGACGTCTTGGGAGACGAGCAGTACTTC.

This clone was observed a single time. V usage is TRBV2 and J usage is TRBJ2-3, with a tentative D call TRBD2 (5 bases). Germline V gene lookup returns CDR1 SNHLY and CDR2 FYNNEI. V was shortened by 7 bases and J by 2 bases, with 25 bases between the two germline ends. This CDR3 has 18 residues. CDR3 region: CASKWGVRTGENTDTQYF. CDR3 DNA sequence: TGTGCCAGCAAGTGGGGTGTACGGACTGGAGAAAACACAGATACGCAGTATTTT.

The chain couples TRBV4-1 to TRBJ2-1; D not certain. Germline loops: CDR1 MGHRA, CDR2 YSYEKL. The CDR3 contains 14 residues. The V gene lost 3 bases and the J gene lost 4 bases, with 10 bases spanning the gap. CDR3 bases: TGCGCCAGCAGCCAGCGTGGGGAATACAATGAGCAGTTCTTC. Protein: CASSQRGEYNEQFF.

The genes are TRBV7-8 and TRBJ2-7; D uncertain. The V end lost 1 base, the J end lost 6 bases, and 4 bases lay between the germline ends. The CDR3 runs 11 residues. Looked up from germline, CDR1 is SGHVS and CDR2 is FQNEAQ. The CDR3 loop reads CASSLGVEQYF. CDR3 coding DNA: TGTGCCAGCAGCTTAGGGGTCGAGCAGTACTTC.

This sequence joins TRBV27 and TRBJ2-1; 10 nucleotides line up with TRBD2. CDR1 is MNHEY, CDR2 SMNVEV, per germline (reference sequence). Trimming at V came to 5 bases and at J to 4 bases, leaving 8 bases not matched to a gene. This CDR3 has 16 residues. The CDR3 sequence: CASSGLAGALYNEQFF. The CDR3 DNA reads TGTGCCAGCAGTGGTCTAGCGGGAGCCCTGTACAATGAGCAGTTCTTC.

This chain connects TRBV19 to TRBJ2-7; TRBD2 aligns across 12 bases. Germline V CDR1 and CDR2: LNHDA, SQIVND (reference sequence). The ends lost 8 bases at V and 2 bases at J; junction bases unmatched: 1. This CDR3 is 13 amino acids long. The CDR3 is CASRTSGAYEQYF. For the CDR3, the DNA is TGTGCCAGTCGGACTAGCGGGGCCTACGAGCAGTACTTC. The full variable domain, in which reference TRBV19 and TRBJ2-7 provide the parts outside the CDR3, is DGGITQSPKYLFRKEGQNVTLSCEQNLNHDAMYWYRQDPGQGLRLIYYSQIVNDFQKGDIAEGYSVSREKKESFPLTVTSAQKNPTAFYLCASRTSGAYEQYFGPGTRLTVT.

The genes are TRBV27 and TRBJ2-1, with D perhaps matching TRBD2 (5 bases). Germline V gene data show CDR1 as MNHEY and CDR2 as SMNVEV (reference sequence). This CDR3 is 15 amino acids long. The V end was cut by 4 bases, the J end by 0 bases, with 10 bases between. CDR3 region: CASSSIASSYNEQFF. The CDR3, as DNA: TGTGCCAGCAGTTCAATAGCGAGCTCCTACAATGAGCAGTTCTTC.

The chain has TRBV11-2 and TRBJ2-5, with D perhaps being TRBD1 or TRBD2 (6 bases each). Germline CDR1 SGHAT, CDR2 FQNNGV. Between the trimmed V and J ends, which lost 4 bases and 1 base, there was a span of 10 bases. The CDR3 runs 14 residues. Here the CDR3 reads CASSSWGAQETQYF. The CDR3 DNA reads as TGTGCCAGCAGCTCGTGGGGGGCCCAAGAGACCCAGTACTTC.

The J gene is TRBJ1-2, the V gene TRBV5-4; tentatively, D is TRBD1 (6 bases). The ends were cut back, 4 bases at V and 2 bases at J, with 21 bases in the middle. Per germline, CDR1 SGHNT and CDR2 YYREEE (reference sequence). The CDR3 is made up of 17 amino acids. The CDR3 DNA sequence: TGTGCCAGCAGCGCTGGGGCAGGGGAGGACGCAAACTATGGCTACACCTTC. Its translation is CASSAGAGEDANYGYTF.

The chain carries TRBV4-2 and TRBJ2-1, with D maybe TRBD2 (6 bases). The CDR3 has 17 residues. V was shortened by 3 bases and J by 2 bases, with 17 bases between the two germline ends. Germline V gives CDR1 LGHNA, CDR2 YNFKEQ. The CDR3 DNA reads as TGTGCCAGCAGCCATTCGGGGGACGGGAGTCCCTACAATGAGCAGTTCTTC. This translates into CASSHSGDGSPYNEQFF.

This clone has a single count. V and J are TRBV27 and TRBJ1-2; D ambiguous. Per germline, CDR1 MNHEY and CDR2 SMNVEV (reference sequence). The CDR3 totals 15 residues. V was trimmed by 3 bases and J by 2 bases, leaving 13 bases between them. CDR3 residues: CASSFLGGWNYGYTF. The CDR3 DNA follows: TGTGCCAGCAGTTTTCTTGGAGGCTGGAACTATGGCTACACCTTC.